This T cell receptor (beta chain) emerged from a study of blood T cell repertoires in COVID-19. Clones were sequenced by immunoSEQ multiplex PCR, and TCRdb holds only the in-frame ones, with some missing. The sample has 65,000 or so clones; about 88% are singletons. The sequence was obtained from a man between 60 and 75 years old with acute or convalescent COVID-19. Sequencing input: peripheral blood.

The CDR3 region is CASSSPSYRERSDTGELFF. The CDR3 region has the DNA TGTGCCAGCAGCTCCCCCTCCTACAGGGAAAGGAGTGACACCGGGGAGCTGTTTTTT. The rearrangement joins TRBV7-9 to TRBJ2-2, with a tentative D call TRBD1 (6 bases). This CDR3 spans 19 amino acids. The germline gives CDR1 SEHNR, CDR2 FQNEAQ (reference sequence). V lost 4 bases, J lost 3 bases, and 24 bases lay in between.